This is a list of T cell receptor beta chains from one sample in a study of molecular identifiers for immune sequencing clone quantification. TCRdb reanalysed the PCR reads using MiXCR and keeps one entry per CDR3 protein. This table holds under 600,000 distinct CDR3 sequences, about 22% found once. Sequenced: naive CD8+ T cells from blood, with Jurkat cell RNA spiked in. These receptor sequences come from a human donor in good health. Some libraries in this study had Jurkat cell RNA spiked in. Each CDR3 is given with its conserved first and last residue. The D gene is left open where the match is weak. Clone sizes are given selectively: once, few, many, or a class where the clone is expanded.

j_call clone_size d_call v_call cdr3_nt cdr3_aa
TRBJ2-3 few - TRBV7-7 TGTGCTAGCAGCTCTACAGAACATCCAACAGATACGCAGTATTTT CASSSTEHPTDTQYF
TRBJ2-4 once - TRBV7-6 TGTGCCAGCAGCCCGTTCGGTGACACTCAGTACTTC CASSPFGDTQYF
TRBJ1-6 few - TRBV20-1 TGCAGTGCAAGGGGGAGCTCCTATAATTCACCCCTCCACTTT CSARGSSYNSPLHF
TRBJ2-3 - - TRBV13 TGTGCCAGCAGCTTATCTCCGCAACTGGGGGATACGCAGTATTTT CASSLSPQLGDTQYF
TRBJ2-7 - - TRBV5-4 TGTGCCAGCAGGCCAAGAGACTTTCAGGAGCAGTACTTC CASRPRDFQEQYF
TRBJ1-1 many - TRBV5-4 TGTGCCAGCAGCTGGGAGTTGAACACTGAAGCTTTCTTT CASSWELNTEAFF
TRBJ2-3 - TRBD2 TRBV19 TGTGCCAGTAGTGTGGGACTAGCGGGCCCCACAGATACGCAGTATTTT CASSVGLAGPTDTQYF
TRBJ2-2 many TRBD1 TRBV24-1 TGTGCCACCAGTGGAGGACAGGCCGGGGAGCTGTTTTTT CATSGGQAGELFF
TRBJ1-1 many - TRBV9 TGTGCCAGCAGCGTAGCGGGGTACACTGAAGCTTTCTTT CASSVAGYTEAFF
TRBJ2-7 many TRBD1 TRBV6-5 TGTGCCAGCAGTTACTTCCGGACAGGTCCGAACGAGCAGTACTTC CASSYFRTGPNEQYF
TRBJ1-5 - - TRBV5-1 TGCGCCAGCAGCTTGGAACCCGCTAACTTCTATAGCAATCAGCCCCAGCATTTT CASSLEPANFYSNQPQHF
TRBJ2-7 - - TRBV3-2 TGTGCCAGCAGCCAAGTGGGACAGGCCCACTACGAGCAGTACTTC CASSQVGQAHYEQYF
TRBJ2-7 many TRBD1 TRBV28 TGTGCCAGCAGCTACAGGGGCCTAACCTACGAGCAGTACTTC CASSYRGLTYEQYF
TRBJ1-1 many - TRBV29-1 TGCAGCGTCCTACTTGACACAGGTGAAGCTTTCTTT CSVLLDTGEAFF
TRBJ1-5 - TRBD1 TRBV6-5 TGTGCCAGCAGGGTGGGACAGACGAAGGATCAGCCCCAGCATTTT CASRVGQTKDQPQHF
TRBJ1-6 many TRBD1 TRBV12-3/TRBV12-4 TGTGCCAGCAGTACACCGGGACAGCGCAATTCACCCCTCCACTTT CASSTPGQRNSPLHF
TRBJ2-7 many - TRBV7-9 TGTGCCAGCAGCCCTACCACCCTGCAGGGGGGTATCTACGAGCAGTACTTC CASSPTTLQGGIYEQYF
TRBJ1-1 few - TRBV20-1 TGCAGTGCTAACCCTAACAGGTTCCAGGACACTGAAGCTTTCTTT CSANPNRFQDTEAFF
TRBJ1-2 few - TRBV25-1 TGTGCCAGCTCTCTCGAAGACTACTATGGCTACACCTTC CASSLEDYYGYTF
TRBJ2-7 - - TRBV20-1 TGCAGTGCTAGAGATCAGAGGGGGGGACCCTACGAGCAGTACTTC CSARDQRGGPYEQYF
TRBJ2-1 - TRBD2 TRBV19 TGTGCCAGTAGTATACCAACTAGCGGGAGGGCCAATGAGCAGTTCTTC CASSIPTSGRANEQFF
TRBJ2-7 many - TRBV6-2/TRBV6-3 TGTGCCAGCAGTTACCTCGGACGAGGAAGCTCCTACGAGCAGTACTTC CASSYLGRGSSYEQYF